The present T cell receptor (beta chain) was sequenced within a study of T cell responses to AZD1222 COVID-19 vaccine. In its sample, this clone was seen once. This CDR3 spans 13 amino acids. The germline V gene has CDR1 LNHNV and CDR2 YYDKDF (reference sequence). Trimming cost V 3 bases and J 0 bases, with 5 bases left between them. The repertoire was sequenced with immunoSEQ multiplex PCR; TCRdb's copy has only in-frame clones and lacks some. The table has about 140,000 clones, around 89% seen once; the top ten hold 4.7%. This chain uses TRBV15 with TRBJ1-2; D not resolved. Sequences were derived from peripheral blood, sampled on day 0 of AZD1222 vaccination. The TCR was taken from an adult in good health. CDR3 nucleotides: TGTGCCACCAGCAGGTACTCTAACTATGGCTACACCTTC. This encodes CATSRYSNYGYTF.